Below, 19 T cell receptor beta chains from the same sample are listed, as sequenced in a study of glioma-infiltrating T cells. TCR alpha and beta CDR3 regions were amplified from RNA using iRepertoire nested multiplex PCR. TCRdb reprocessed the multiplex PCR reads via MiXCR and lists one record per CDR3 protein. The table records 300,000 to 400,000 distinct CDR3 sequences, about two fifths of them present only once. The sample was glioma tissue, nonneoplastic brain tissue, or PBMCs (not recorded which). The receptors shown here come from a human donor with low-grade glioma or glioblastoma, undergoing nonglioma brain surgery, or in good health (not recorded which).

On this clonotype itself: Given a much more abundant clone one base away, this may be a read error. The chain is built from TRBV20-1 and TRBJ2-7, with D maybe TRBD1 (5 bases). Trimming left V 6 bases short and J 8 bases short, with 17 bases between. Germline-derived CDR1 and CDR2 are DFQATT and SNEGSKA (reference sequence). There are 12 residues in the CDR3. The CDR3 reads CSAPKQESKQYF. The CDR3 bases are TGCAGTGCCCCTAAACAGGAGTCCAAGCAGTACTTC.

Concerning this clonotype: With a much larger clone just one base away, this may be a read error. This rearrangement joins TRBV6-9 to TRBJ2-7, with 8 bases that match TRBD1. J lost 2 bases, V lost 3 bases, and 6 bases had no gene match. Germline CDR1 reads MNHGY; CDR2 reads SVAAGI. This CDR3 comprises 15 residues. The CDR3 reads CASSYSDRGPYEQYF. The CDR3 nucleotides are TGTGCCAGCAGTTACAGCGACAGGGGACCCTACGAGCAGTACTTC.

Only a few counts were recorded for this clonotype. J is TRBJ2-5 and V is TRBV20-1; tentatively, D is TRBD2 (6 bases). Germline CDR1 is DFQATT and CDR2 is SNEGSKA (reference sequence). The V gene lost 1 base and the J gene lost 5 bases, with 11 bases spanning the gap. This CDR3 is 13 amino acids long. The CDR3 loop reads CSARGKGGETQYF. The CDR3 DNA sequence: TGCAGTGCTAGAGGGAAGGGAGGTGAGACCCAGTACTTC.

This chain joins TRBV20-1 and TRBJ2-1; TRBD1 is a possible D gene (5 bases). The germline V and J ends were trimmed by 1 base and 4 bases, with 14 bases remaining between them. The germline V gene encodes CDR1 DFQATT and CDR2 SNEGSKA (reference sequence). There are 15 residues in the CDR3. This chain's CDR3 is CSARVYRNLYNEQFF. CDR3 coding DNA: TGCAGTGCTAGAGTTTACAGGAATCTTTACAATGAGCAGTTCTTC.

This clonotype was picked up many times. This sequence joins TRBV6-2 or TRBV6-3 and TRBJ2-1; the match to TRBD2 covers 7 bases. The CDR3 loop spans 14 amino acids. The V and J ends lost 7 bases and 3 bases, in that order; junction bases with no gene match: 6. From germline, CDR1 is MNHEY and CDR2 SVGEGT. The CDR3 bases are TGTGCCAGCAACCGACTAGCCGACTACAATGAGCAGTTCTTC. Translation gives CASNRLADYNEQFF.

This sequence joins TRBV5-1 and TRBJ2-7; 9 bases are a match to TRBD1. CDR3 length: 15 amino acids. Germline assignment: CDR1 SGHRS and CDR2 YFSETQ. With V trimmed by 0 bases and J by 3 bases, 4 bases remained unmatched. CDR3 in amino acids: CASSLGPTGGYEQYF. DNA of the CDR3: TGCGCCAGCAGCTTGGGGCCGACAGGGGGCTACGAGCAGTACTTC.

The chain combines TRBV7-2 with TRBJ1-3; TRBD1 agrees at 7 bases. There are 14 residues in the CDR3. V shed 3 bases, J shed 8 bases, and the junction held 7 bases outside the gene matches. Germline values: CDR1 SGHTA, CDR2 FQGNSA. CDR3 protein: CASSLTGRGHTIYF. CDR3 nucleotides: TGTGCCAGCAGCTTGACAGGGCGGGGGCACACCATATATTTT.

The chain is built from TRBV7-9 and TRBJ2-1; no definite D call. Germline V gives CDR1 SEHNR, CDR2 FQNEAQ (reference sequence). V gave up 1 base and J gave up 5 bases, with 3 bases separating them. The CDR3 has 12 residues. CDR3 amino acids: CASSLGNNEQFF. The CDR3 DNA reads TGTGCCAGCAGCTTAGGTAACAATGAGCAGTTCTTC. Variable domain in full (rest from reference TRBV7-9 and TRBJ2-1): DTGVSQNPRHKITKRGQNVTFRCDPISEHNRLYWYRQTLGQGPEFLTYFQNEAQLEKSRLLSDRFSAERPKGSFSTLEIQRTEQGDSAMYLCASSLGNNEQFFGPGTRLTVL.

This CDR3 reads CASSLNSFETQYF. The CDR3 bases are TGTGCCAGCAGTTTAAATAGCTTCGAGACCCAGTACTTC. V usage is TRBV28 and J usage is TRBJ2-5; D call uncertain. Looked up from germline, CDR1 is MDHEN and CDR2 is SYDVKM. Trimming took off 2 bases at V and 5 bases at J, with 9 bases between the two ends. The CDR3 consists of 13 residues. Drawing the rest from reference TRBV28 and TRBJ2-5, the complete variable domain is DVKVTQSSRYLVKRTGEKVFLECVQDMDHENMFWYRQDPGLGLRLIYFSYDVKMKEKGDIPEGYSVSREKKERFSLILESASTNQTSMYLCASSLNSFETQYFGPGTRLLVL.

In the case of this clonotype: A much larger clone lies a single base off, so this may be a read error. The V gene is TRBV6-2 or TRBV6-3, the J gene TRBJ1-2; tentative D call: TRBD1 (5 bases). CDR3 size: 17 residues. The germline gives CDR1 MNHEY, CDR2 SVGEGT. The V gene lost 6 bases and the J gene lost 3 bases, with 23 bases spanning the gap. The CDR3 reads CASSDRSPGGEDYGYTF. The CDR3 region has the DNA TGTGCCAGCAGCGACCGAAGCCCGGGGGGAGAGGACTATGGCTACACCTTC.

Remarks on this clonotype: This is likely a read error, given that the CDR3 carries no conserved phenylalanine or tryptophan at its end. This chain joins TRBV27 and TRBJ2-7; 10 positions agree with TRBD2. CDR3 length equals 14 residues. Germline values: CDR1 MNHEY, CDR2 SMNVEV (reference sequence). J was trimmed by 3 bases and V by 5 bases; bases with no gene match: 4. The CDR3 nucleotides read TGTGCCAGCAGTCCCTGGACTAGCGGCTACGAGCAGTACCTC. Its translation: CASSPWTSGYEQYL.

The rearrangement links TRBV27 to TRBJ2-2; no reliable D call. V was pared by 3 bases and J by 4 bases, with 6 bases between. Germline V gene sequence: CDR1 MNHEY, CDR2 SMNVEV (reference sequence). This CDR3 has 13 amino acids. DNA of the CDR3: TGTGCCAGCAGTTTTGTGAGCACCGGGGAGCTGTTTTTT. Amino acids: CASSFVSTGELFF.

The chain combines TRBV6-1 with TRBJ2-1; possible D gene TRBD2, 5 bases. The germline CDR1 and CDR2 sequences are MNHNS and SASEGT. Trimming stripped 5 bases from V and 0 bases from J, with 20 bases between. This CDR3 spans 18 amino acids. CDR3 nucleotides: TGTGCCAGCAGTATTTCTAGTATGATGAGCGGCTCCTACAATGAGCAGTTCTTC. Its protein product is CASSISSMMSGSYNEQFF.

The rearrangement joins TRBV4-2 to TRBJ2-7; possible D gene TRBD2, 6 bases. CDR1 is LGHNA and CDR2 is YNFKEQ in the germline V gene. The CDR3 length is 17 residues. With 0 bases removed from V and 0 bases from J, the gap between germline ends came to 15 bases. Here the CDR3 DNA reads TGTGCCAGCAGCCAAGATGAGCCGGGAGCGCTCTCCTACGAGCAGTACTTC. This codes for CASSQDEPGALSYEQYF.

As concerns this clonotype: Mismatch with germline at one junction end may stem from a read error. The CDR3 loop is CASSLAGTSDYNERFF. DNA of the CDR3: TGTGCCAGCAGCTTAGCCGGGACTAGCGACTACAATGAGCGGTTCTTC. This chain uses TRBV7-3 with TRBJ2-1, with 10 nucleotides matching TRBD2. CDR1 SGHTA and CDR2 FQGTGA come from the germline V gene. This CDR3 spans 16 amino acids.

This clonotype was seen many times. The J gene is TRBJ2-3, the V gene TRBV10-3, with D perhaps matching TRBD2 (6 bases). This CDR3 is 16 amino acids long. Germline-derived CDR1 and CDR2 are ENHRY and SYGVKD. Between the trimmed V and J ends, which lost 3 bases and 6 bases, there was a span of 19 bases. CDR3 protein: CAISDWGGVLKDTQYF. The DNA of the CDR3 is TGTGCCATCAGTGATTGGGGAGGCGTACTGAAGGATACGCAGTATTTT.

As concerns this clonotype: This may arise from a read error, as a much more abundant clone is one base away. The chain uses TRBV7-3 and TRBJ1-1; D possibly corresponds to TRBD1 (5 bases). The V end lost 8 bases, the J end lost 5 bases, and 18 bases lay between the germline ends. The germline V gene has CDR1 SGHTA and CDR2 FQGTGA. The CDR3 has 14 residues. The CDR3 protein is CASGQDNGGTEAFF. In nucleotides, the CDR3 is TGTGCCAGCGGCCAGGACAACGGAGGGACTGAAGCTTTCTTT.

This clonotype appeared a few times. V usage is TRBV20-1 and J usage is TRBJ1-1; D is undetermined. CDR1 is DFQATT, CDR2 SNEGSKA, per germline (reference sequence). The length of the CDR3 is 16 residues. Between the trimmed V and J ends, which lost 0 bases and 1 base, there was a span of 15 bases. CDR3 DNA: TGCAGTGCTAGAGATGCCCGGGGTGGACCGAACACTGAAGCTTTCTTT. Protein: CSARDARGGPNTEAFF.

In this sample, this clonotype turned up many times. V usage is TRBV6-4 and J usage is TRBJ2-1; 10 positions agree with TRBD2. The V segment lost 5 bases and the J segment 2 bases; nucleotides outside the gene matches: 3. This CDR3 comprises 15 residues. The V gene's germline CDR1 is MRHNA and CDR2 SNTAGT. Here the CDR3 DNA reads TGTGCCAGCAGTCCTCTAGCGGGAGCCTACAATGAGCAGTTCTTC. As protein: CASSPLAGAYNEQFF.